The 5 T cell receptor beta chains below come from one sample, sequenced in a study of early T cells in non-severe SARS-CoV-2 infection. TCRdb ran MiXCR on the 5' RACE reads and lists one entry per CDR3 protein. The table records 90,000 to 120,000 distinct CDR3 sequences, roughly 10% of them present only once. Sequenced sample: whole blood. These receptors all come from an adult who was a healthcare worker with PCR-confirmed SARS-CoV-2 infection or an uninfected control (not recorded which).

Ten or more counts support this clonotype. This chain uses TRBV6-5 with TRBJ2-7; 8 bases are a match to TRBD2. V shed 2 bases, J shed 5 bases, and the junction held 8 bases outside the gene matches. The V gene's germline CDR1 is MNHEY and CDR2 SVGAGI. The CDR3 covers 15 residues. CDR3: CASSYAGLGFDEQYF. The CDR3 nucleotides read TGTGCCAGCAGTTACGCGGGACTAGGGTTCGACGAGCAGTACTTC.

This clonotype was observed many times. This chain links TRBV19 with TRBJ2-1; TRBD2 matches at 9 bases. This CDR3 has 16 residues. V was pared by 8 bases and J by 4 bases, with 12 bases of the junction left unmatched. Germline V gene sequence: CDR1 LNHDA, CDR2 SQIVND (reference sequence). CDR3: CASGSGTSGLYNEQFF. CDR3 nucleotide sequence: TGTGCCAGTGGAAGCGGTACTAGCGGGCTTTACAATGAGCAGTTCTTC.

There are many counts of this clonotype. This chain uses TRBV6-1 with TRBJ2-5; no firm D call. The CDR3 runs to 14 residues. Germline lookup yields CDR1 MNHNS and CDR2 SASEGT. Trimming shortened V by 3 bases and J by 4 bases, and 12 bases separated the two germline ends. CDR3 coding DNA: TGTGCCAGCAGTGAGAGAACACGAGGAGAGACCCAGTACTTC. This codes for CASSERTRGETQYF.

There are a few counts of this clonotype. The chain combines TRBV3-1 with TRBJ1-1, with D uncertain. V gave up 1 base and J gave up 3 bases, with 9 bases separating them. This CDR3 has 14 amino acids. Germline values: CDR1 LGHDT, CDR2 YNNKEL (reference sequence). This chain's CDR3 is CASSQGQVHTEAFF. As DNA, the CDR3 is TGTGCCAGCAGCCAAGGGCAGGTTCACACTGAAGCTTTCTTT.

This clonotype was seen once. This rearrangement joins TRBV4-1 to TRBJ2-5; possibly TRBD1 for D (5 bases). Germline CDR1 MGHRA, CDR2 YSYEKL. The CDR3 spans 14 residues. Trimming removed 4 bases at V and 5 bases at J, with 14 bases between. In DNA, the CDR3 is TGCGCCAGCAGCCGTGAGTGGGGCACGGAGACCCAGTACTTC. Its protein is CASSREWGTETQYF.